This record looks at one T cell receptor beta chain sequence and its context. Authors' processing steps: Estimation of nucleated cell counts relied on the amplification of reference gene primers. The table came from immunoSEQ multiplex PCR; TCRdb's copy has only in-frame clones and leaves some out. V, J and clone size derive from that table, while D and trimming were established from the DNA sequence. The profile shows some 70,000 clones, about 87% of them singletons. The data were taken from a study of blood T cell repertoires in COVID-19. About the research overall: Collection of acute and convalescent COVID-19 samples took place in the United States, Italy and Spain. From T cells, B-cell-depleted T cells, or PBMCs came the material, which was cDNA or gDNA.

Germline values: CDR1 ENHRY, CDR2 SYGVKD. Trimming stripped 3 bases from V and 2 bases from J, with 8 bases between. The CDR3 extends over 14 amino acids. This chain links TRBV10-3 with TRBJ1-5; no reliable D call. Sequenced sample: peripheral blood. The TCR comes from a man aged 45-65 years with active COVID-19. Written as DNA, the CDR3 is TGTGCCATCAGTGATAGTGTGGGCAATCAGCCCCAGCATTTT. Translating it yields CAISDSVGNQPQHF.